This TCR beta chain appears in the sequencing data of a study of blood T cells in healthy people across ages. Notes on the study in general: Naive CD4+ cells and diversity were both higher in long-lived donors than in aged donors. PBMCs left unsorted prevented a conclusive naive versus antigen-experienced comparison.

Germline V lookup: CDR1 SGHRS, CDR2 YFSETQ. Trimming took off 2 bases at V and 1 base at J, with 9 bases between the two ends. This CDR3 contains 14 residues. A sample-barcoded 5' primer and a J-beta primer mix were used in a second PCR of roughly 7 to 12 cycles. Each of the cDNA molecules was tagged by a template-switch adaptor with 12 random nucleotides. TCRdb re-analysed the 5' RACE reads in MiXCR, keeping a single row per CDR3 protein. The sample holds some 1.4 million distinct CDR3 sequences, roughly 45% seen once. In the case of this clonotype: Its antigen is not known.

The chain uses TRBV5-1 and TRBJ1-1; D not certain. The source is a woman under 30 in good health. The sample consisted of blood. CDR3: CASSFPYSNTEAFF. The CDR3 bases are TGCGCCAGCAGCTTCCCGTATTCGAACACTGAAGCTTTCTTT.